Listed here is a single TCR beta chain. TCRdb's copy holds only in-frame clones and misses some; the assay was immunoSEQ multiplex PCR. The table lists approximately 350,000 clones, around 89% of them singletons. The sample belongs to a study of blood T cell repertoires in COVID-19. The CDR3 is 13 residues long. V lost 4 bases, J lost 6 bases, and 2 bases stayed unmatched. The V gene's germline CDR1 is MGHDK and CDR2 SYGVNS. Sequencing was performed on peripheral blood. The V call is TRBV25-1, the J call TRBJ1-1; 10 nucleotides agree with TRBD1. The TCR comes from a man between 40 and 49 years old with acute or convalescent COVID-19. CDR3 bases: TGTGCCAGCAGTGGGGGACAGGGGTCTGAAGCTTTCTTT. Translation: CASSGGQGSEAFF.